The entry below gives a single T cell receptor (beta chain) sequence along with its context. What it binds is unknown. This sample stems from a study of post-analysis software for immune sequencing data. Whole-study results and caveats: Five TRBV segments, including TRBV5-6, TRBV5-1 and TRBV20-1, were more frequent in patients than controls.

Looked up from germline, CDR1 is SQVTM and CDR2 is ANQGSEA. With 3 bases removed from V and 4 bases from J, the gap between germline ends came to 12 bases. The CDR3 contains 13 residues. Unique-molecular-identifier-tagged TCR beta cDNA libraries were used. It was from roughly 1.1 to 9.2 million T cells that 530,000 or so cDNA molecules came. TCRdb redid the calling of the PCR reads with MiXCR, one entry per CDR3 protein. The data show 750,000 to 900,000 distinct CDR3 sequences, around 46% seen once. Material: blood. The sequence was collected from a girl aged 10-17 years with multiple sclerosis. The chain carries TRBV29-1 and TRBJ1-1; D might be TRBD1 (5 bases). The CDR3 region has the DNA TGCAGCGTTGACGGGGGTGTGAGCACTGAAGCTTTCTTT. Its protein is CSVDGGVSTEAFF.